The present entry profiles one TCR beta chain with its context. The target antigen is unknown. This sample was taken from a study of shared clonotypes between healthy human individuals. The protocol was immunoSEQ multiplex PCR, while the TCRdb copy is restricted to in-frame clones and leaves out a portion. The sample contains about 2 million clones, less than 95% of which appear only once. This CDR3 is 21 amino acids long. Germline CDR1 LNHDA, CDR2 SQIVND (reference sequence). The J segment lost 0 bases and the V segment lost 3 bases, leaving 20 bases of the junction unmatched. It was CD45RO-negative cells, positively selected for CCR7, that made up naive CD8 cells, with terminally differentiated effector memory CD45RA+ cells excluded. Whole-study findings and limits: A few donors held roughly 5% of naive CD4 clonotypes in common.

Sequenced sample: naive CD8+ T cells sorted from blood. The TCR originated in a man between 18 and 35 years old in good health. The chain recombines TRBV19 with TRBJ1-5; 7 nucleotides align to TRBD1. CDR3 protein: CASSIGQDSYSWVYSNQPQHF. The CDR3 region has the DNA TGTGCCAGTAGTATTGGACAGGATAGTTATAGTTGGGTTTATAGCAATCAGCCCCAGCATTTT.